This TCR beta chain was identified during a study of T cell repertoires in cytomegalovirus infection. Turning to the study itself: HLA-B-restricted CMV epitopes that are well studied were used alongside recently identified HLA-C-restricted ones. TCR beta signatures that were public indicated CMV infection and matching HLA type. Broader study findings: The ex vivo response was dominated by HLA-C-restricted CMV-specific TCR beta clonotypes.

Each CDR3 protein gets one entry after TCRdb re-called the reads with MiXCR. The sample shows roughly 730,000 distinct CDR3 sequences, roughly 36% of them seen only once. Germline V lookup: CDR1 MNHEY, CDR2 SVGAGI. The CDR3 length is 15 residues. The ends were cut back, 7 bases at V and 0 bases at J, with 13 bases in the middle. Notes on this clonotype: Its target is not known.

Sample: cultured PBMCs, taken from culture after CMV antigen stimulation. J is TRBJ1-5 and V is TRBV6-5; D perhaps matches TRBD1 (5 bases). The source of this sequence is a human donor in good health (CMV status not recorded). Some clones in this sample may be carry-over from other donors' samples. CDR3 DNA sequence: TGTGCCAGCATTCCAGGGCAGTATAGCAATCAGCCCCAGCATTTT. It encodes CASIPGQYSNQPQHF.